The source of this T cell receptor (beta chain) is a study of blood T cells in healthy people across ages. This CDR3 has 13 amino acids. From germline, CDR1 is KGHSH and CDR2 LQKENI. General study results and limits: Naive T cell percentage showed a strong correlation with the diversity of TCR beta.

Primers used in a second PCR of roughly 7 to 11 cycles were a sample-barcoded 5' primer and a J-beta primer mix. TCRdb analysed the 5' RACE reads with MiXCR anew, one entry per CDR3 protein. The sample contains roughly 790,000 distinct CDR3 sequences, 35% to 45% of which appear only once. As regards this clonotype: The antigen is unknown.

Every donor contributed around 10 milliliters of peripheral blood by blood draw. Material for sequencing was blood. This receptor was obtained from a woman aged 55 to 70 in good health. This sequence joins TRBV18 and TRBJ2-4; D not resolved. The J call may not be correct, given that the DNA end is closer to TRBJ2-5. CDR3 region: CASSPSVEETQYF. The CDR3 nucleotides read TGTGCCAGCTCACCTTCCGTCGAAGAGACCCAGTACTTC.